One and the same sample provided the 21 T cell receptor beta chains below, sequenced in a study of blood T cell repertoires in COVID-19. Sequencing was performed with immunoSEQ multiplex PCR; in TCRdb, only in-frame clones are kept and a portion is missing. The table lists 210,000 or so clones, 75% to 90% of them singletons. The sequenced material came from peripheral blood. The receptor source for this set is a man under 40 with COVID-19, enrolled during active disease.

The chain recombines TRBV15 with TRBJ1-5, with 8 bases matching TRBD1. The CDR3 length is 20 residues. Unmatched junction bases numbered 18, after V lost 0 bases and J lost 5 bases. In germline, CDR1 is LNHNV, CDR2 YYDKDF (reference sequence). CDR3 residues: CATSRDLGTGISSYHQPQHF. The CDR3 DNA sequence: TGTGCCACCAGCAGAGATTTAGGGACAGGAATTAGTAGTTATCATCAGCCCCAGCATTTT. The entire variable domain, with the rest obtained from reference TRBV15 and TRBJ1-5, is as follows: DAMVIQNPRYQVTQFGKPVTLSCSQTLNHNVMYWYQQKSSQAPKLLFHYYDKDFNNEADTPDNFQSRRPNTSFCFLDIRSPGLGDTAMYLCATSRDLGTGISSYHQPQHFGDGTRLSIL.

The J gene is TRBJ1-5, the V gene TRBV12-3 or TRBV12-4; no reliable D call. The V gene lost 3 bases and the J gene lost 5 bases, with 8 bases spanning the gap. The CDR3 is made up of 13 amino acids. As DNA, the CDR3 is TGTGCCAGCAGTTTCTCTACAGATCAGCCCCAGCATTTT. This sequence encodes CASSFSTDQPQHF.

The CDR3 region is CASSLERTSSQYF. CDR3 nucleotides: TGTGCCAGCAGCTTAGAGCGGACTAGTTCGCAGTATTTT. The chain recombines TRBV11-2 with TRBJ2-3; the match to TRBD2 covers 7 bases. The V gene's germline CDR1 is SGHAT and CDR2 FQNNGV. This CDR3 has 13 amino acids. The V gene end was trimmed by 0 bases and the J gene end by 10 bases; junction bases not matched to a gene: 4.

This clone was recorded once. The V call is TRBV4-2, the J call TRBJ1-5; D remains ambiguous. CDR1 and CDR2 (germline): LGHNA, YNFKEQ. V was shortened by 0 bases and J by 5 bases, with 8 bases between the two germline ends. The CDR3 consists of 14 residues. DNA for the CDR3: TGTGCCAGCAGCCAAGAATCAGGTCATCAGCCCCAGCATTTT. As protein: CASSQESGHQPQHF.

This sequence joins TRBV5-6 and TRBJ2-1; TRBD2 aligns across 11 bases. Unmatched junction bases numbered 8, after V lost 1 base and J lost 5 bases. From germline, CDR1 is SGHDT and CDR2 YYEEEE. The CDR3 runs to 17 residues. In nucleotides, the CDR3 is TGTGCCAGCAGCTTGTTGTCTAGCGGGAGGAGGGACAATGAGCAGTTCTTC. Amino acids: CASSLLSSGRRDNEQFF. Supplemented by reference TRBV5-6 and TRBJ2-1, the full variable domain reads DAGVTQSPTHLIKTRGQQVTLRCSPKSGHDTVSWYQQALGQGPQFIFQYYEEEERQRGNFPDRFSGHQFPNYSSELNVNALLLGDSALYLCASSLLSSGRRDNEQFFGPGTRLTVL.

The CDR3 DNA sequence: TGTGCCAGCAGCCCCCAGGGATACGAGCAGTACTTC. Its protein is CASSPQGYEQYF. The V call is TRBV27, the J call TRBJ2-7; D perhaps matches TRBD1 (5 bases). Trimming removed 6 bases from V and 4 bases from J, with 10 bases in between. CDR1 and CDR2 from the germline V gene are MNHEY and SMNVEV (reference sequence). The CDR3 is 12 amino acids.

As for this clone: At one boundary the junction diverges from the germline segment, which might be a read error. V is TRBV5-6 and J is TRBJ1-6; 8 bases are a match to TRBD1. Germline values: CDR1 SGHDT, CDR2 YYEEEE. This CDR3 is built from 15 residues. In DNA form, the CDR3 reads TGTGCCAGCAGCTTTCGGACAGGGTATAATCCACCCCTCCACTTT. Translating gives CASSFRTGYNPPLHF.

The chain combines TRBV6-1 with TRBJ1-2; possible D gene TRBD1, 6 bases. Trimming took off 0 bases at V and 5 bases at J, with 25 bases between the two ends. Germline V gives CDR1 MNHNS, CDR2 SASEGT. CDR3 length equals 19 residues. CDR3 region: CASSEASGVIKRIRYGYTF. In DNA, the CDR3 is TGTGCCAGCAGTGAAGCATCAGGGGTCATAAAACGAATTAGGTATGGCTACACCTTC.

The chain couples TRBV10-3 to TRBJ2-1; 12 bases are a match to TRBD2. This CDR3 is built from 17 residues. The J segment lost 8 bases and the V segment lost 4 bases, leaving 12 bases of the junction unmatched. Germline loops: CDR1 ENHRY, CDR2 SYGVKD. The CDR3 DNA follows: TGTGCCATCAGTGGACTAGCGGGAGAACTTGGGGTCTATGAGCAGTTCTTC. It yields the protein CAISGLAGELGVYEQFF.

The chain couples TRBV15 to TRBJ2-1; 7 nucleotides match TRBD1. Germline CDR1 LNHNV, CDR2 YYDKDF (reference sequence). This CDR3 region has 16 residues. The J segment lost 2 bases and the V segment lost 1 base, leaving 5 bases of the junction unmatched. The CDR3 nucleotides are TGTGCCACCAGCAGAGGAGTTGGGACAGCCTACAATGAGCAGTTCTTC. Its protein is CATSRGVGTAYNEQFF.

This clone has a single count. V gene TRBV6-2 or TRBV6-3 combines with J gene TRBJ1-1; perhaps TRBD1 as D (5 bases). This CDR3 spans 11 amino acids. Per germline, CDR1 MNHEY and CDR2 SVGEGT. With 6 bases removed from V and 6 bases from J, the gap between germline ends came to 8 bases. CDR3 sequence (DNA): TGTGCCAGCAGCAGACAGCCTGAAGCTTTCTTT. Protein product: CASSRQPEAFF.

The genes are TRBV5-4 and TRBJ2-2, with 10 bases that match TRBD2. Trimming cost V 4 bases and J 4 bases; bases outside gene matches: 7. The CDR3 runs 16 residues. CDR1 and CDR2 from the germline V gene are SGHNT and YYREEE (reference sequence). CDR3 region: CASSQGLAVVTGELFF. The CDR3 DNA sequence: TGTGCCAGCAGCCAAGGACTAGCGGTCGTCACCGGGGAGCTGTTTTTT.

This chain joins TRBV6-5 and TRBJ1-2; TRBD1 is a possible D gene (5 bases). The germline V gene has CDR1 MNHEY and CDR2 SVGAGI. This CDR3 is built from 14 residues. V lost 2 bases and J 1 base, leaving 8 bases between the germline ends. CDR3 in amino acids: CASSYGGFNYGYTF. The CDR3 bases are TGTGCCAGCAGTTACGGGGGGTTTAACTATGGCTACACCTTC.

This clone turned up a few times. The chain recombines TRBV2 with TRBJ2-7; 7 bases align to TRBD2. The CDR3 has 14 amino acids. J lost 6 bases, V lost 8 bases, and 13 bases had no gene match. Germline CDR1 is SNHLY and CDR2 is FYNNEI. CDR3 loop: CASEWASGGSEQYF. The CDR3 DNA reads TGTGCCAGCGAATGGGCCTCGGGGGGTTCCGAGCAGTACTTC.

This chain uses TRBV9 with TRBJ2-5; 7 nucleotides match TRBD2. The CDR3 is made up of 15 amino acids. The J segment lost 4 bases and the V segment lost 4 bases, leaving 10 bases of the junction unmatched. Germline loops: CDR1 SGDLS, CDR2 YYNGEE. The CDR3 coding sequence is TGTGCCAGCAGCTTCTTGGGGGGGACGGGAGAGACCCAGTACTTC. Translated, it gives CASSFLGGTGETQYF.

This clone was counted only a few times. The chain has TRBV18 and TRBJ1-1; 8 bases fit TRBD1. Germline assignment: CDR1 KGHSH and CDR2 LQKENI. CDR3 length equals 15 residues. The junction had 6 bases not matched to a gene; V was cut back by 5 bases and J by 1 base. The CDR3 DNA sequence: TGTGCCAGCTCATCCTCCGGGACAGGGAACACTGAAGCTTTCTTT. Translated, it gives CASSSSGTGNTEAFF.

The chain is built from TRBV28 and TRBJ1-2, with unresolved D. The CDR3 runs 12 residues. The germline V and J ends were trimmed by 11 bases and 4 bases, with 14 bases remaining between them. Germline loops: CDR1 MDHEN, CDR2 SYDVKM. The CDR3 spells CAVPLLGYGYTF. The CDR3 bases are TGTGCCGTCCCCCTCCTCGGCTATGGCTACACCTTC.

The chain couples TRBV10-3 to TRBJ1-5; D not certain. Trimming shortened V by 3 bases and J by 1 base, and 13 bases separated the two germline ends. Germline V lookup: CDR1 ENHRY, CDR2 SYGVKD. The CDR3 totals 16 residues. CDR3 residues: CAISDRQARSNQPQHF. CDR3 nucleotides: TGTGCCATCAGTGACCGGCAGGCAAGAAGCAATCAGCCCCAGCATTTT.

CDR3 in DNA: TGCGCCAGCAGCTTGGTACAGGGGGACCACAATGAGCAGTTCTTC. As protein: CASSLVQGDHNEQFF. The rearrangement joins TRBV5-1 to TRBJ2-1; TRBD1 matches at 8 bases. Germline V gene data show CDR1 as SGHRS and CDR2 as YFSETQ. Trimming took 0 bases from V and 5 from J; bases not matched to a gene: 4. This CDR3 has 15 amino acids.

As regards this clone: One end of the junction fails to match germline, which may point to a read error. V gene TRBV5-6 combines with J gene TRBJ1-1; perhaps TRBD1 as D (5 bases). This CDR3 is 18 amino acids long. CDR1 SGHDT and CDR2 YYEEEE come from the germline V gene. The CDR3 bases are TGTGCCAGCACCTTGGCCGGGAGGGGTCATCTCCCGAACACTGAAGCTTTCTTT. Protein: CASTLAGRGHLPNTEAFF.

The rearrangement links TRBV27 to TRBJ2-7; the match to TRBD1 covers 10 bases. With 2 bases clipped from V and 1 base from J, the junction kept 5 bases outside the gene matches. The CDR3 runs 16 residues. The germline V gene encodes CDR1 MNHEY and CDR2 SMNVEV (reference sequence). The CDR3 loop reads CASSLKGTGVSYEQYF. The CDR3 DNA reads TGTGCCAGCAGTTTAAAAGGGACAGGGGTTTCCTACGAGCAGTACTTC.